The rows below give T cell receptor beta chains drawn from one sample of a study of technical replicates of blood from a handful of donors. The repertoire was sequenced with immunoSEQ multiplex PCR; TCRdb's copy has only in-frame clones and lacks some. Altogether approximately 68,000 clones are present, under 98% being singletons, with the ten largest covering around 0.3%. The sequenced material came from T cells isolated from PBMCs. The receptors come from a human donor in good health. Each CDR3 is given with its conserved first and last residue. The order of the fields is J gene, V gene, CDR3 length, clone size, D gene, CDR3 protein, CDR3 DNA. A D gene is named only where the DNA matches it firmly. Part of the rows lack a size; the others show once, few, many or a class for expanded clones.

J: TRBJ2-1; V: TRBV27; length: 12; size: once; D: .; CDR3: CASRGGYNEQFF; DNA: TGTGCCAGCAGGGGAGGTTACAATGAGCAGTTCTTC
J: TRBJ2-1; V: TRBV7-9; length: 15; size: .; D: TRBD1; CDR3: CASSLGQGPVYEQFF; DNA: TGTGCCAGCAGCCTAGGACAGGGCCCTGTTTATGAGCAGTTCTTC
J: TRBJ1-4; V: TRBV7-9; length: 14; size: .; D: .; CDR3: CASSLGGTNEKLFF; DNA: TGTGCCAGCAGCTTAGGCGGGACTAATGAAAAACTGTTTTTT
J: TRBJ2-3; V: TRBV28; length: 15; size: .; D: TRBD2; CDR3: CASSLAGVWTDTQYF; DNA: TGTGCCAGCAGCCTAGCGGGAGTGTGGACAGATACGCAGTATTTT
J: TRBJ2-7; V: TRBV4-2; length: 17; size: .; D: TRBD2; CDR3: CASSQDASGSGVHEQYF; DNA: TGTGCCAGCAGCCAAGATGCTAGCGGGAGTGGGGTTCATGAGCAGTACTTC
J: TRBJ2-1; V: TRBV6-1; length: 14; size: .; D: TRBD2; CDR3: CAREIAGRYNEQFF; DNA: TGTGCCAGAGAGATAGCGGGACGTTACAATGAGCAGTTCTTC
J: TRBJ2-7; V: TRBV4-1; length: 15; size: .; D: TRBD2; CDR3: CASSPYYTSVYEQYF; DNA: TGCGCCAGCAGCCCTTACTATACTAGCGTCTACGAGCAGTACTTC
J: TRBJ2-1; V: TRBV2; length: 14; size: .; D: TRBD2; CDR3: CASSLAGGNHEQFF; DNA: TGTGCCAGTTCGCTAGCGGGAGGAAACCATGAGCAGTTCTTC
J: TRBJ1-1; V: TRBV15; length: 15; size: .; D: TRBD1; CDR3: CATSRPGTGGTEAFF; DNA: TGTGCCACCAGCAGACCCGGGACAGGGGGCACTGAAGCTTTCTTT
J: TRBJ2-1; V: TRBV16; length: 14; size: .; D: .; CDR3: CASSLDRSYNEQFF; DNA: TGTGCCAGCAGCCTGGACAGATCCTACAATGAGCAGTTCTTC
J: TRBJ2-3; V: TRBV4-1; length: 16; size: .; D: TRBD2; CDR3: CASSQRLAGSTDTQYF; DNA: TGCGCCAGCAGCCAGCGACTAGCGGGTAGCACAGATACGCAGTATTTT
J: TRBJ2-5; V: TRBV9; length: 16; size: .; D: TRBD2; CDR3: CASTLGLAGVQETQYF; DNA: TGTGCCAGCACTCTTGGACTAGCGGGAGTCCAAGAGACCCAGTACTTC
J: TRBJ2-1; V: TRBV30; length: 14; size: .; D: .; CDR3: CAWDVGGRGNEQFF; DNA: TGTGCCTGGGACGTAGGCGGGCGTGGCAATGAGCAGTTCTTC
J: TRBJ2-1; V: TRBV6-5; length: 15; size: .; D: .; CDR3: CASSPPLLARNEQFF; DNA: TGTGCCAGCAGTCCCCCCCTACTAGCCCGCAATGAGCAGTTCTTC
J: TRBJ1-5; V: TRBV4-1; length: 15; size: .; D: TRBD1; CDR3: CASSQNTGAIQPQHF; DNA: TGCGCCAGCAGCCAAAATACAGGGGCCATTCAGCCCCAGCATTTT
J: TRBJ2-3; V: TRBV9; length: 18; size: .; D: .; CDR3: CASSPTGGQAVSTDTQYF; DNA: TGTGCCAGCAGCCCAACCGGCGGGCAAGCGGTTAGCACAGATACGCAGTATTTT
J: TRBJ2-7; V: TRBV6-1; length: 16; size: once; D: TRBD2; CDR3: CASSESQTSGNYEQYF; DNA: TGTGCCAGCAGTGAAAGTCAGACTAGCGGAAACTACGAGCAGTACTTC
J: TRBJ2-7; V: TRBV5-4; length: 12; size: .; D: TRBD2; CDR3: CATQRVAGEQYF; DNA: TGTGCCACCCAGAGGGTAGCGGGCGAGCAGTACTTC
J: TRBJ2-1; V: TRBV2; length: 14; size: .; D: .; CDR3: CARTSTPSYNEQFF; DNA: TGTGCCAGGACTTCTACTCCCTCCTACAATGAGCAGTTCTTC
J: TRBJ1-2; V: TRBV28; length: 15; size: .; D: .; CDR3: CASGGGGELDYGYTF; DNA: TGTGCCAGCGGGGGGGGAGGGGAACTGGACTATGGCTACACCTTC
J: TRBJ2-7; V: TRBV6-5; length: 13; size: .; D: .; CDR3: CASSWTEDHEQYF; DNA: TGTGCCAGCAGTTGGACAGAGGACCACGAGCAGTACTTC
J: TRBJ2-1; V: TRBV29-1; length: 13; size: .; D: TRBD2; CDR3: CSVDGLAGDEQFF; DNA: TGCAGCGTTGATGGACTAGCGGGAGATGAGCAGTTCTTC
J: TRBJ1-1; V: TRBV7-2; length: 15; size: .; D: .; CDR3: CASSSLTGMNTEAFF; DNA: TGTGCCAGCAGCTCGTTGACAGGTATGAACACTGAAGCTTTCTTT
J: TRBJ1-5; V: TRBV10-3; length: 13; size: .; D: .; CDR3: CAISLEREQPQHF; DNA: TGTGCCATCAGTTTGGAGCGAGAACAGCCCCAGCATTTT
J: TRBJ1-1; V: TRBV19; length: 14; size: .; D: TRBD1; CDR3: CASSISGGYTEAFF; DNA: TGTGCCAGTAGTATATCAGGGGGGTACACTGAAGCTTTCTTT
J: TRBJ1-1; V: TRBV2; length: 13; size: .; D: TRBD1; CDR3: CASREDRATEAFF; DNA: TGTGCCAGCAGAGAGGACAGGGCCACTGAAGCTTTCTTT
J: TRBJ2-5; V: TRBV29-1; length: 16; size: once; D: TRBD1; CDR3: CSVGSTTGTGGETQYF; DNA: TGCAGCGTGGGATCTACAACCGGGACAGGGGGAGAGACCCAGTACTTC
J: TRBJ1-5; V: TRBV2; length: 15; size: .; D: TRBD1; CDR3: CASSDEAGGIQPQHF; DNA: TGTGCCAGCAGTGACGAGGCAGGGGGGATTCAGCCCCAGCATTTT
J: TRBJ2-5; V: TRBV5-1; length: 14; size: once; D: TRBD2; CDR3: CASSRTSLEETQYF; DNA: TGCGCCAGCAGCCGGACTAGCCTAGAAGAGACCCAGTACTTC
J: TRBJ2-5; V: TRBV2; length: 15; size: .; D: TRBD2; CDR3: CASRGRGDSEETQYF; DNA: TGTGCCAGCAGGGGGAGGGGCGATTCCGAAGAGACCCAGTACTTC
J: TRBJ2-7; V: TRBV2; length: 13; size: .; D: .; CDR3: CATLGGNAYEQYF; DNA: TGTGCCACCTTAGGCGGGAACGCCTACGAGCAGTACTTC
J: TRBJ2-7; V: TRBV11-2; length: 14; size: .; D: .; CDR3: CASSKDRISYEQYF; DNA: TGTGCCAGCAGCAAAGACAGGATATCCTACGAGCAGTACTTC
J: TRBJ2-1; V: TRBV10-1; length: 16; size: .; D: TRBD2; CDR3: CASSVLAVSSYNEQFF; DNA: TGCGCCAGCAGTGTTCTAGCGGTGAGCTCCTACAATGAGCAGTTCTTC
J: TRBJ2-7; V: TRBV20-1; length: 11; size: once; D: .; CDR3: CSARVPPLQYF; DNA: TGCAGTGCTAGAGTCCCCCCGTTACAGTACTTC
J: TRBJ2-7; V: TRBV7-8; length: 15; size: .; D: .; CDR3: CASSWRPTPLYEQYF; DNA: TGTGCCAGCAGCTGGAGGCCGACGCCCCTCTACGAGCAGTACTTC
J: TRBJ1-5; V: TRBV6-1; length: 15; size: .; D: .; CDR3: CASSEARVPGRPQHF; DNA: TGTGCCAGCAGTGAAGCGCGGGTCCCTGGACGGCCCCAGCATTTT
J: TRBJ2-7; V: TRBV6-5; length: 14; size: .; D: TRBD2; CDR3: CASSSGTSGSEQYF; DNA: TGTGCCAGCAGTTCCGGGACTAGCGGGAGCGAGCAGTACTTC
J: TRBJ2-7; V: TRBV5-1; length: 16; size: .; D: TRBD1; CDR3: CASSLEGGASIYEQYF; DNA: TGCGCCAGCAGCTTGGAAGGGGGCGCCAGTATTTACGAGCAGTACTTC
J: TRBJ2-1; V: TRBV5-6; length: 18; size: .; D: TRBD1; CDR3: CASSIGTGIFLSYNEQFF; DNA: TGTGCCAGCAGCATCGGGACAGGGATTTTCCTCTCCTACAATGAGCAGTTCTTC
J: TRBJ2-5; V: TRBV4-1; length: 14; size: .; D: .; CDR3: CASSPKTGQETQYF; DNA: TGCGCCAGCAGCCCCAAGACAGGTCAAGAGACCCAGTACTTC
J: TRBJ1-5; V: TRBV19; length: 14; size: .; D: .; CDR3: CASTAVGPISPQHF; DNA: TGTGCCAGTACGGCAGTGGGGCCAATAAGTCCCCAGCATTTT
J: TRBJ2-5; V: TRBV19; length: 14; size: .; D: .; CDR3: CASSIQGRSETQYF; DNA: TGTGCCAGTAGTATTCAAGGGAGATCGGAGACCCAGTACTTC
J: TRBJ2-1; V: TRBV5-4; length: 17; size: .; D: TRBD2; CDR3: CASSLGTSGPSYNEQFF; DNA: TGTGCCAGCAGCTTAGGGACTAGCGGCCCTTCCTACAATGAGCAGTTCTTC
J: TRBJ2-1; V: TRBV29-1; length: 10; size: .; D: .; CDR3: CSVSGLKSFF; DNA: TGCAGCGTTTCGGGTCTAAAGAGCTTCTTC
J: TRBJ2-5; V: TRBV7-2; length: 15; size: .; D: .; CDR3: CASSLGSVLQETQYF; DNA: TGTGCCAGCAGCTTAGGATCGGTGCTCCAAGAGACCCAGTACTTC
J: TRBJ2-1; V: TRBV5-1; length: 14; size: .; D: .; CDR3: CASTRTNSYNEQFF; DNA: TGCGCCAGCACCCGGACAAACTCCTACAATGAGCAGTTCTTC
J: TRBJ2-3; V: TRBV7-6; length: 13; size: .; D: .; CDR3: CASSLGAEDTQYF; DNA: TGTGCCAGCAGCTTAGGGGCTGAAGATACGCAGTATTTT
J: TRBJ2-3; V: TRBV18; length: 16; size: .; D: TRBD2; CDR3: CASSPASGTLADTQYF; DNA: TGTGCCAGCTCACCCGCTAGCGGGACCTTAGCAGATACGCAGTATTTT
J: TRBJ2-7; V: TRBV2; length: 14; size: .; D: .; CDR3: CARNPGLLSYEQYF; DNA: TGTGCCAGGAATCCGGGACTCCTGTCCTACGAGCAGTACTTC
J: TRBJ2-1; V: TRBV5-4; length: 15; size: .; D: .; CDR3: CASSLGRTWQNEQFF; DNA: TGTGCCAGCAGCTTGGGTCGTACGTGGCAGAATGAGCAGTTCTTC
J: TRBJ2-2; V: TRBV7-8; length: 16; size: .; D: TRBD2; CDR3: CASSLVTSGNTGELFF; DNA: TGTGCCAGCAGCTTAGTCACTAGCGGGAACACCGGGGAGCTGTTTTTT
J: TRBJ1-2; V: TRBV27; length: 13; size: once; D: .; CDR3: CASSLSGTSGYTF; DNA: TGTGCCAGCAGTTTGAGCGGGACGTCAGGCTACACCTTC
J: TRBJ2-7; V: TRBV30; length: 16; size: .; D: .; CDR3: CAWSVKNDRQSYEQYF; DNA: TGTGCCTGGAGTGTTAAGAACGACAGGCAGTCCTACGAGCAGTACTTC
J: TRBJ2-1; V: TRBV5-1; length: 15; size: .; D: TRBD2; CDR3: CASSILAGEDNEQFF; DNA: TGCGCCAGCAGCATACTAGCGGGAGAGGATAATGAGCAGTTCTTC
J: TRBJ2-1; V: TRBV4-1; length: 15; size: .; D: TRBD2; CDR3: CASRPGTSGYNEQFF; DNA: TGCGCCAGCAGGCCCGGGACTAGCGGCTACAATGAGCAGTTCTTC
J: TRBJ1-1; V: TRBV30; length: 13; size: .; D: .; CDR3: CAWGGQLNTEAFF; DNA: TGTGCCTGGGGTGGACAGCTGAACACTGAAGCTTTCTTT
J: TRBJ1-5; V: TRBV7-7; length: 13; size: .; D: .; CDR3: CASSLGVNQPQHF; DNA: TGTGCTAGCAGCTTAGGAGTAAATCAGCCCCAGCATTTT
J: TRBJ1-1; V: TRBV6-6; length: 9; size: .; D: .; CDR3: CASSTEAFF; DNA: TGTGCCAGCAGTACAGAAGCTTTCTTT
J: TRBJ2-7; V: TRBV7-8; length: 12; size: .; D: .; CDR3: CASGAGPYEQYF; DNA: TGTGCCAGCGGCGCGGGACCCTACGAGCAGTACTTC
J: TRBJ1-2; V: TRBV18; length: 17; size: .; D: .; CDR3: CASSPDTGYSKVYGYTF; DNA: TGTGCCAGCTCACCAGATACAGGGTACAGCAAAGTTTATGGCTACACCTTC